The clone carrying this TCR beta chain was recorded once. This record belongs to a study of blood T cell repertoires in COVID-19. The method was immunoSEQ multiplex PCR; TCRdb's version includes in-frame clones alone and lacks a portion of them. The sample holds 95,000 to 150,000 clones, 65% to 85% seen once. Trimming removed 3 bases at V and 0 bases at J, with 5 bases between. Germline values: CDR1 MNHNS, CDR2 SASEGT. The CDR3 sequence is 13 residues long. This TCR was recovered from a woman aged 70-85 years with acute or convalescent COVID-19. The chain employs TRBV6-1 and TRBJ1-2; no reliable D call. The specimen sequenced was peripheral blood. The CDR3 loop is CASSDRPNYGYTF. The CDR3 DNA follows: TGTGCCAGCAGTGACAGGCCTAACTATGGCTACACCTTC.